These 18 T cell receptor beta chains were all obtained from the same sample, sequenced in a study of blood T cells in healthy people across ages. Alongside a J-beta primer mix, a sample-barcoded 5' primer served in a second PCR lasting roughly 7 to 12 cycles. TCRdb re-analysed the 5' RACE reads in MiXCR, keeping a single row per CDR3 protein. The table shows 1.5 million to 2 million distinct CDR3 sequences, with roughly 43% occurring only once. The specimen was blood. The receptors come from a human donor in good health.

The sample holds a few counts of this clonotype. This CDR3 reads CASRGQGPPYEQYF. In DNA, the CDR3 is TGTGCCAGTAGGGGACAGGGCCCCCCCTACGAGCAGTACTTC. This chain connects TRBV19 to TRBJ2-7, with 9 nucleotides matching TRBD1. The CDR3 runs to 14 residues. V lost 6 bases to trimming and J lost 2 bases; unmatched junction nucleotides: 5. Germline lookup yields CDR1 LNHDA and CDR2 SQIVND (reference sequence).

The chain employs TRBV4-3 and TRBJ2-7; perhaps TRBD1 as D (6 bases). The V end lost 1 base, the J end lost 1 base, and 17 bases lay between the germline ends. This CDR3 comprises 17 residues. CDR1 and CDR2 (germline): LGHNA, YSLEER. This CDR3 reads CASSQALVGQESYEQYF. For the CDR3, the DNA is TGCGCCAGCAGCCAAGCCTTAGTGGGACAAGAGTCCTACGAGCAGTACTTC.

The chain links TRBV4-1 to TRBJ2-7, with 8 bases lining up with TRBD1. Germline values: CDR1 MGHRA, CDR2 YSYEKL. The CDR3 contains 16 residues. V dropped 0 bases and J dropped 3; count of bases not matched to a gene: 7. CDR3 DNA: TGCGCCAGCAGCCAAGAGGAGGGGACAGGCTACTACGAGCAGTACTTC. Protein sequence: CASSQEEGTGYYEQYF.

The rearrangement links TRBV25-1 to TRBJ1-1; the D is unclear. The CDR3 runs to 13 residues. V was cut by 5 bases and J by 5 bases, with 12 bases left in between. The germline V gene has CDR1 MGHDK and CDR2 SYGVNS. CDR3 in amino acids: CASSPLRATEAFF. CDR3 nucleotides: TGTGCCAGCAGTCCTCTACGGGCTACTGAAGCTTTCTTT.

The V and J genes are TRBV7-2 and TRBJ2-4; no reliable D call. The DNA end is more similar to TRBJ2-7, so the J call may be wrong. CDR3 size: 16 residues. Germline loops: CDR1 SGHTA, CDR2 FQGNSA. CDR3 region: CASSLVASSTLREQYF. The CDR3, as DNA: TGTGCCAGCAGCTTAGTGGCCAGCTCGACGTTACGCGAGCAGTACTTC.

The chain is built from TRBV6-2 or TRBV6-3 and TRBJ2-1, with 9 bases identical to TRBD2. Trimming took 6 bases from V and 9 from J; bases not matched to a gene: 9. CDR1 and CDR2 from the germline V gene are MNHEY and SVGEGT. There are 14 residues in the CDR3. CDR3 bases: TGTGCCAGCAGCTTAATGCCTAGCGGGGCTGAGCAGTTCTTC. It specifies CASSLMPSGAEQFF.

The V call is TRBV27, the J call TRBJ2-7, with D possibly matching TRBD1 (6 bases). Deletions cut 3 bases from V and 2 bases from J, with 23 bases between. The CDR3 contains 18 residues. Per the germline V gene, CDR1 is MNHEY and CDR2 is SMNVEV (reference sequence). Here the CDR3 DNA reads TGTGCCAGCAGTTTGTCAGGGGTGAACGGGTTTCGGGCCTACGAGCAGTACTTC. It encodes CASSLSGVNGFRAYEQYF.

This clonotype was seen at least ten times. The V and J genes are TRBV6-4 and TRBJ2-1, with D perhaps given as TRBD1 or TRBD2 (6 bases each). V was clipped by 3 bases and J by 5 bases, with 14 bases between them. CDR3 length: 15 amino acids. The germline V gene encodes CDR1 MRHNA and CDR2 SNTAGT. CDR3 amino acids: CASSEGGRGNNEQFF. The CDR3 DNA reads as TGTGCCAGCAGTGAAGGGGGGCGCGGAAACAATGAGCAGTTCTTC.

V is TRBV9 and J is TRBJ1-2; weak D call: TRBD1 (6 bases). The germline V gene encodes CDR1 SGDLS and CDR2 YYNGEE. This CDR3 spans 14 amino acids. Trimming cost V 2 bases and J 8 bases, with 16 bases left between them. CDR3 sequence (DNA): TGTGCCAGCAGCGTCCCCGGAACAGGGATCGGCTACACCTTC. Encoded protein: CASSVPGTGIGYTF.

This rearrangement joins TRBV7-9 to TRBJ2-7; a possible D gene is TRBD1 (6 bases). CDR3 length: 16 residues. Germline CDR1 and CDR2: SEHNR and FQNEAQ (reference sequence). The germline V and J ends were trimmed by 5 bases and 7 bases, with 24 bases remaining between them. The CDR3 sequence: CASSPRDIGALREQYF. The CDR3 nucleotides are TGTGCCAGCAGCCCCCGGGACATAGGTGCCCTACGGGAGCAGTACTTC.

This clonotype was observed a few times. The chain combines TRBV27 with TRBJ2-3; 8 nucleotides match TRBD2. CDR1 is MNHEY and CDR2 is SMNVEV in the germline V gene (reference sequence). Trimming cost V 6 bases and J 0 bases; bases outside gene matches: 20. The CDR3 totals 20 residues. CDR3 region: CASSHQRGTARRTSTDTQYF. The CDR3 DNA reads TGTGCCAGCAGCCACCAGCGGGGGACGGCCCGAAGAACTAGCACAGATACGCAGTATTTT.

In its sample, this clonotype was seen a few times. The V gene is TRBV6-5, the J gene TRBJ2-1; possible D gene TRBD1, 6 bases. Per the germline V gene, CDR1 is MNHEY and CDR2 is SVGAGI. With 6 bases removed from V and 3 bases from J, the gap between germline ends came to 15 bases. This CDR3 has 15 residues. The CDR3 here is CASRQQGPGYNEQFF. The CDR3 bases are TGTGCCAGCAGACAACAGGGTCCAGGCTACAATGAGCAGTTCTTC.

The chain joins TRBV6-1 to TRBJ2-1; perhaps TRBD2 as D (5 bases). This CDR3 spans 11 amino acids. Trimming took 4 bases from V and 10 from J, leaving 8 bases between them. Germline-derived CDR1 and CDR2 are MNHNS and SASEGT. CDR3 sequence: CASSAPGEQFF. Here the CDR3 DNA reads TGTGCCAGCAGTGCCCCGGGGGAGCAGTTCTTC.

The V call is TRBV5-1, the J call TRBJ2-7, with TRBD2 as a possible D gene (6 bases). The germline CDR1 and CDR2 sequences are SGHRS and YFSETQ. V dropped 5 bases and J dropped 2 bases, with 11 bases sitting between them. This CDR3 contains 13 residues. In nucleotides, the CDR3 is TGCGCCAGCAGGTTCGGGGGAACCTACGAGCAGTACTTC. This gives the protein CASRFGGTYEQYF.

The rearrangement joins TRBV20-1 to TRBJ2-1, with D unclear. Trimming stripped 0 bases from V and 4 bases from J, with 25 bases between. CDR1 DFQATT and CDR2 SNEGSKA come from the germline V gene (reference sequence). CDR3 length equals 19 residues. The CDR3 sequence is CSARDRTWEGFSEYNEQFF. The CDR3, as DNA: TGCAGTGCTAGAGATCGTACGTGGGAAGGGTTCTCAGAGTACAATGAGCAGTTCTTC.

The chain employs TRBV12-3 or TRBV12-4 and TRBJ1-3; possible D gene TRBD1, 6 bases. V lost 6 bases to trimming and J lost 9 bases, with 15 bases between them. This CDR3 is built from 13 residues. Here the CDR3 DNA reads TGTGCCAGCAGACAGGGATTTCGGGGCACCATATATTTT. Translated, it gives CASRQGFRGTIYF.

The chain employs TRBV4-1 and TRBJ1-2; perhaps TRBD1 as D (6 bases). The CDR3 is 15 residues long. With 3 bases removed from V and 3 bases from J, the gap between germline ends came to 14 bases. The germline CDR1 and CDR2 sequences are MGHRA and YSYEKL. CDR3 region: CASSHVGQRDYGYTF. As DNA, the CDR3 is TGCGCCAGCAGCCACGTCGGACAGAGGGACTATGGCTACACCTTC.

This clonotype was counted between two and nine times. The CDR3 protein is CSVVDRESYEQYF. CDR3 nucleotides: TGCAGCGTTGTGGACAGGGAAAGTTACGAGCAGTACTTC. The J gene is TRBJ2-4, the V gene TRBV29-1, with 8 bases fitting TRBD1. The end of the DNA fits TRBJ2-7 better, so the J call may be wrong. CDR1 is SQVTM and CDR2 is ANQGSEA in the germline V gene. CDR3 length equals 13 residues.